This TCR beta chain was captured in a study of blood T cell repertoires in COVID-19. Study in general: T cells, B-cell-depleted T cells, or PBMCs provided the cDNA or gDNA that served as material.

Authors' processing steps: Reference gene primer amplification gave estimated nucleated cell counts. Clones were read by immunoSEQ multiplex PCR, and TCRdb kept only the in-frame ones, dropping some. The DNA gave D and trimming, while V, J and clone size come from that table. The table has 100,000 to 150,000 clones, around nine tenths seen once. Followed over time, Seattle patients had been enrolled while infection was active. This CDR3 spans 17 amino acids. The germline V gene has CDR1 LGHDT and CDR2 YNNKEL (reference sequence). With 4 bases removed from V and 2 bases from J, the gap between germline ends came to 19 bases.

The chain employs TRBV3-1 (or the pseudogene TRBV3-2) and TRBJ2-3; possibly TRBD2 for D (6 bases). The TCR comes from a woman in her 70s with COVID-19, enrolled during active disease. The specimen was peripheral blood. CDR3 sequence reads: CASSPLRLVGSTDTQYF. The CDR3, as DNA: TGTGCCAGCAGCCCCCTCCGACTAGTGGGGTCCACAGATACGCAGTATTTT.